This T cell receptor (beta chain) was sequenced in a study of human T cells and chemical hapten exposure. TCRdb ran MiXCR on the RACE reads and lists one entry per CDR3 protein. Seen here are under 100,000 distinct CDR3 sequences, roughly 10% observed once, and the top ten hold 2% to 3%. Time point described: patch test 2, 6 weeks after DPC sensitization. Specified treatment: therapeutic diphenylcyclopropenone sensitization with weekly scalp DPC. Prior to application of each patch test, blood was drawn. This clonotype was seen many times. The germline V gene has CDR1 SGHRS and CDR2 YFSETQ. There are 14 residues in the CDR3. V was pared by 4 bases and J by 0 bases, with 10 bases between.

This TCR was recovered from a woman in her 30s with alopecia areata. Some clones in this sample may be carry-over from other donors' samples. Material: whole blood, obtained in connection with sensitization to the hapten diphenylcyclopropenone (DPC). The rearrangement joins TRBV5-1 to TRBJ1-1; possibly TRBD1 for D (5 bases). This CDR3 is CASSTGDLNTEAFF. The CDR3 coding sequence is TGCGCCAGCAGCACGGGGGATTTGAACACTGAAGCTTTCTTT. The entire variable domain, with the rest obtained from reference TRBV5-1 and TRBJ1-1, is as follows: KAGVTQTPRYLIKTRGQQVTLSCSPISGHRSVSWYQQTPGQGLQFLFEYFSETQRNKGNFPGRFSGRQFSNSRSEMNVSTLELGDSALYLCASSTGDLNTEAFFGQGTRLTVV.